The T cell receptor beta chain described here comes from a study of pediatric ulcerative colitis. This clone was picked up a small number of times. The ends were cut back, 5 bases at V and 6 bases at J, with 16 bases in the middle. This CDR3 comprises 14 residues. Germline loops: CDR1 MNHNY, CDR2 SVGAGI (reference sequence). Colonoscopy and blood draw happened at the same time. This was a survey-level run. Repertoires were generated with immunoSEQ multiplex PCR, while TCRdb's copy carries only in-frame clones and drops some. The data hold about 60,000 clones, with 80% to 90% observed a single time. This rearrangement joins TRBV6-6 to TRBJ1-2; no firm D call. This receptor was obtained from a boy aged 5 to 17 who was a control in a study of pediatric ulcerative colitis. Material: blood. The CDR3 protein is CASSVYEEKDGYTF. The CDR3 DNA sequence: TGTGCCAGCAGTGTGTATGAGGAGAAGGATGGCTACACCTTC.